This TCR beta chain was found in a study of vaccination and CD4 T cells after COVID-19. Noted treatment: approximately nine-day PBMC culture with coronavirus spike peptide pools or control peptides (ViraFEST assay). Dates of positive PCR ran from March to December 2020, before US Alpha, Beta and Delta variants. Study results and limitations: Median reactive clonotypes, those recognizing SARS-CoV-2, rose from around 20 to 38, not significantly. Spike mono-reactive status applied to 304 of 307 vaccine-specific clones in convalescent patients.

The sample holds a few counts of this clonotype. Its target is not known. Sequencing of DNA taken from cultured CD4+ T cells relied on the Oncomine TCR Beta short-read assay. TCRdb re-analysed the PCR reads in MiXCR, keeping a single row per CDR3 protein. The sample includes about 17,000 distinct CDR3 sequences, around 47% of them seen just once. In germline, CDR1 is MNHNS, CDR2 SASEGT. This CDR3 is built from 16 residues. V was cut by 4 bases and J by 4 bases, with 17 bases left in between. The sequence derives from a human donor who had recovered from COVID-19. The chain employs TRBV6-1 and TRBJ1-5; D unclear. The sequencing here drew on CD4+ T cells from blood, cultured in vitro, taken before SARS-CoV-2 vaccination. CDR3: CASSGRTTGGNQPQHF. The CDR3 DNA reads TGTGCCAGCAGTGGGCGTACGACCGGCGGAAATCAGCCCCAGCATTTT.